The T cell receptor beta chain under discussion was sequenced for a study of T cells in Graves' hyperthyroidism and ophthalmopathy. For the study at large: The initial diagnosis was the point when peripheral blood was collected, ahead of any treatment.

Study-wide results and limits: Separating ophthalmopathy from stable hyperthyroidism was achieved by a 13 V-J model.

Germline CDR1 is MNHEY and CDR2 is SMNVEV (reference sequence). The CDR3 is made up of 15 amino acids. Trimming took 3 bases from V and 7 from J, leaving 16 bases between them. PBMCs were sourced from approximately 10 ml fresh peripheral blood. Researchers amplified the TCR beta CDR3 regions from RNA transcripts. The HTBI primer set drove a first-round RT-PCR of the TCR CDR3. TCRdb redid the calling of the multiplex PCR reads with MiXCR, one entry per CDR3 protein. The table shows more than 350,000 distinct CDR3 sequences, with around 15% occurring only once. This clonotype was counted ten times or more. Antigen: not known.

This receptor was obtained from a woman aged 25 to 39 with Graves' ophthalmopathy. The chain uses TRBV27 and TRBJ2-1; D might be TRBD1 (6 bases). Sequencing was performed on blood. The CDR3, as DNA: TGTGCCAGCAGTTTCGGGACACCTAGCATAAATGAGCAGTTCTTC. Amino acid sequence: CASSFGTPSINEQFF.